This TCR beta chain comes out of a study of T cell changes during pregnancy in multiple sclerosis. This clone was counted once. In germline, CDR1 is SGHNT, CDR2 YYREEE (reference sequence). Between the trimmed V and J ends, which lost 0 bases and 0 bases, there was a span of 9 bases. The CDR3 sequence is 15 residues long. Sequencing used immunoSEQ multiplex PCR; TCRdb keeps in-frame clones, though not all of them. Here the sample spans some 60,000 clones, 90% being singletons. This chain uses TRBV5-4 with TRBJ1-2; no clear D gene. Sequencing was performed on peripheral blood, taken in the first trimester of pregnancy. This receptor was obtained from a female donor in good health, enrolled as a control in a pregnancy study. The CDR3 coding sequence is TGTGCCAGCAGCTTGGGTCAGTTGGCTAACTATGGCTACACCTTC. This sequence encodes CASSLGQLANYGYTF.